This TCR beta chain comes out of a study of blood T cell repertoires in COVID-19. Across the study: The United States, Italy and Spain provided the acute and convalescent COVID-19 samples. PBMCs, B-cell-depleted T cells, or T cells provided the cDNA or gDNA that made up the material.

The CDR3 totals 15 residues. V shed 0 bases and J shed 3 bases, with 12 bases lying between them. From germline, CDR1 is SGDLS and CDR2 YYNGEE. As handled by the study authors: How many nucleated cells were present was estimated from reference gene primer amplification. TCRdb's copy holds only in-frame clones and misses some; the assay was immunoSEQ multiplex PCR. The D gene and trimming were derived from the DNA, and the V and J assignments and clone size from that table. The sample holds about 170,000 clones; 80% to 85% are singletons and the top ten take approximately 2.5%. The sequenced sample was peripheral blood. This clonotype was sampled from a human donor with acute or convalescent COVID-19. The donor label of this sample is uncertain. The chain is built from TRBV9 and TRBJ1-2, with D hard to call. Here the CDR3 reads CASSVGWSPDYGYTF. In nucleotides, the CDR3 is TGTGCCAGCAGCGTAGGATGGAGTCCTGACTATGGCTACACCTTC.